One sample yielded the 7 T cell receptor beta chains listed below, sequenced in a study of response to subunit inactivated influenza vaccine. TCRdb ran MiXCR on the RT-PCR reads and lists one entry per CDR3 protein. The sample includes 650,000 to 800,000 distinct CDR3 sequences, about 15% of them seen just once. This specimen was PBMCs from blood, taken 14 to 15 days before vaccination. The receptors were gathered from a man in his forties or fifties who received an inactivated influenza vaccine.

In its sample, this clonotype was seen a few times. The chain links TRBV11-2 to TRBJ1-2; D remains ambiguous. V dropped 2 bases and J dropped 8 bases, with 18 bases sitting between them. Per the germline V gene, CDR1 is SGHAT and CDR2 is FQNNGV. The CDR3 length is 15 residues. In nucleotides, the CDR3 is TGTGCCAGCAGCTTAAGCCCTGGTGGGGAAACGGGCTACACCTTC. It codes for CASSLSPGGETGYTF.

A note on this clonotype: One end of the junction fails to match germline, which may point to a read error. The chain couples TRBV6-1 to TRBJ2-2; D is uncertain. This CDR3 comprises 15 residues. The germline CDR1 and CDR2 sequences are MNHNS and SASEGT. CDR3 DNA: TGTGCCAGCAGGGAAGGGTCCGCGAACACCGGGGAGCTGTTTTTT. Amino acid sequence: CASREGSANTGELFF.

In this sample, this clonotype turned up a few times. The rearrangement uses TRBV29-1 and TRBJ2-4; the D gene is possibly TRBD2 (5 bases). The V end lost 7 bases, the J end lost 0 bases, and 10 bases lay between the germline ends. Looked up from germline, CDR1 is SQVTM and CDR2 is ANQGSEA. The length of the CDR3 is 13 residues. The CDR3 DNA is TGCAGCGGGGTCGGGGTAGCCAAAAACATTCAGTACTTC. Its protein product is CSGVGVAKNIQYF.

In this sample, this clonotype turned up a few times. The rearrangement joins TRBV10-3 to TRBJ1-2, with D perhaps matching TRBD1 (5 bases). V was pared by 7 bases and J by 2 bases, with 11 bases between. Looked up from germline, CDR1 is ENHRY and CDR2 is SYGVKD. The CDR3 is 13 amino acids. The chain's CDR3 is CAINEEGNYGYTF. The CDR3 coding sequence is TGTGCCATCAACGAGGAGGGGAACTATGGCTACACCTTC.

This clonotype turned up a few times. The rearrangement uses TRBV9 and TRBJ2-5; D may correspond to TRBD1 or TRBD2 (6 bases each). Trimming removed 4 bases at V and 5 bases at J, with 21 bases between. Germline lookup yields CDR1 SGDLS and CDR2 YYNGEE. This CDR3 is built from 16 residues. The CDR3 DNA is TGTGCCAGCAGCCTCAATCTGGGGGGCAAGGGGGAGACCCAGTACTTC. This translates into CASSLNLGGKGETQYF. Using reference TRBV9 and TRBJ2-5 for the parts outside the CDR3, the full variable domain is DSGVTQTPKHLITATGQRVTLRCSPRSGDLSVYWYQQSLDQGLQFLIQYYNGEERAKGNILERFSAQQFPDLHSELNLSSLELGDSALYFCASSLNLGGKGETQYFGPGTRLLVL.

This clonotype has more than one count but fewer than ten. J is TRBJ2-5 and V is TRBV20-1, with TRBD2 as a possible D gene (6 bases). V lost 0 bases, J lost 3 bases, and 11 bases lay in between. This CDR3 contains 14 residues. The germline V gene encodes CDR1 DFQATT and CDR2 SNEGSKA (reference sequence). CDR3 bases: TGCAGTGCTAGAGATGCGGGATGGGAAGAGACCCAGTACTTC. Protein: CSARDAGWEETQYF.

This clonotype occurred many times. The J gene is TRBJ2-7, the V gene TRBV12-3 or TRBV12-4; no firm D call. The V end was cut by 1 base, the J end by 4 bases, with 8 bases between. CDR3 length: 13 amino acids. CDR3: CASSLGQVYEQYF. Here the CDR3 DNA reads TGTGCCAGCAGTTTAGGCCAGGTATACGAGCAGTACTTC.